The rows below give T cell receptor beta chains drawn from one sample of a study of T-cell memory formation after mild COVID-19. TCRdb independently ran MiXCR on the 5' RACE reads; one entry per CDR3 protein. The data contain approximately 260,000 distinct CDR3 sequences, 16% of them singletons. Material: PBMCs or a T cell subset sorted from them (not recorded which). The receptors here all came from a man aged 18-30 years who had mild COVID-19 (a few samples of this study predate the infection). Cell type and time point are not known. CDR3s include the opening cysteine and the closing phenylalanine or tryptophan. A D gene is named only where the DNA matches it firmly. Clone size is not always given. Where it is, it says once, few, many or a class for expanded clones.

D: -
V: TRBV2
size: -
J: TRBJ1-2
DNA: TGTGCCAGCACCGAGGCCGTGTACAATGGCTACACCTTC
CDR3: CASTEAVYNGYTF

D: TRBD2
V: TRBV7-2
size: -
J: TRBJ2-1
DNA: TGTGCCAGCAGCACGAGCGGGGGGTCCTACAATGAGCAGTTCTTC
CDR3: CASSTSGGSYNEQFF

D: -
V: TRBV7-9
size: -
J: TRBJ1-2
DNA: TGTGCCAGCAGCTTAGGGACGGGGAACTATGGCTACACCTTC
CDR3: CASSLGTGNYGYTF

D: -
V: TRBV5-8
size: few
J: TRBJ1-6
DNA: TGTGCCAGCAGCTTCCCCCCTGGGGGGTCACCCCTCCACTTT
CDR3: CASSFPPGGSPLHF

D: -
V: TRBV12-3/TRBV12-4
size: -
J: TRBJ2-1
DNA: TGTGCCAGCAAGGGCGCCTCCTACAATGAGCAGTTCTTC
CDR3: CASKGASYNEQFF

D: -
V: TRBV7-2
size: -
J: TRBJ2-5
DNA: TGTGCCAGCACCAGACAAGAGACCCAGTACTTC
CDR3: CASTRQETQYF

D: TRBD1
V: TRBV29-1
size: -
J: TRBJ1-2
DNA: TGCAGCACAAGACAGGGGATCGGAGGCTACACCTTC
CDR3: CSTRQGIGGYTF

D: -
V: TRBV20-1
size: -
J: TRBJ2-5
DNA: TGCAGTGCTAGGGGCCCAGGGATGGGGGAGACCCAGTACTTC
CDR3: CSARGPGMGETQYF

D: -
V: TRBV12-3/TRBV12-4
size: -
J: TRBJ2-3
DNA: TGTGCCAGCAGGCCACTGGGCTGGGGAGATACGCAGTATTTT
CDR3: CASRPLGWGDTQYF

D: -
V: TRBV7-2
size: -
J: TRBJ2-7
DNA: TGTGCCAGCAGCCACAGGGTATACGAGCAGTACTTC
CDR3: CASSHRVYEQYF

D: -
V: TRBV18
size: few
J: TRBJ1-1
DNA: TGTGCCAGCGCAAGCCGTTACGCTGAAGCTTTCTTT
CDR3: CASASRYAEAFF

D: TRBD2
V: TRBV5-1
size: -
J: TRBJ2-3
DNA: TGCGCCAGCAGCGATCAGCGGGGGGGCGGAGATACGCAGTATTTT
CDR3: CASSDQRGGGDTQYF

D: TRBD1
V: TRBV7-3
size: -
J: TRBJ2-2
DNA: TGTGCCAGCAGCTCGTACCCCGGGACAGGGATTCCCGGGGAGCTGTTTTTT
CDR3: CASSSYPGTGIPGELFF

D: -
V: TRBV20-1
size: -
J: TRBJ1-6
DNA: TGCAGTGCAACAGAAGAAAGTTCCTATAATTCACCCCTCCACTTT
CDR3: CSATEESSYNSPLHF

D: TRBD2
V: TRBV5-1
size: few
J: TRBJ2-1
DNA: TGCGCCAGCAGCTTGGCCTGGCGGGGGGATTCCTACAATGAGCAGTTCTTC
CDR3: CASSLAWRGDSYNEQFF

D: TRBD2
V: TRBV5-1
size: few
J: TRBJ2-1
DNA: TGCGCCAGCAGTCCGGGGGGGGTGGATGAGCAGTTCTTC
CDR3: CASSPGGVDEQFF

D: -
V: TRBV6-5
size: -
J: TRBJ1-1
DNA: TGTGCCAGCAGTTACTCGACGAAGGCCACTGAAGCTTTCTTT
CDR3: CASSYSTKATEAFF

D: TRBD2
V: TRBV7-9
size: -
J: TRBJ2-5
DNA: TGTGCCAGCAGCTTCCTAACGGCGGGGGGCCAAGAGACCCAGTACTTC
CDR3: CASSFLTAGGQETQYF

D: -
V: TRBV7-3
size: many
J: TRBJ1-1
DNA: TGTGCCAGCAGCCCCGGGGGAGTGAACACTGAAGCTTTCTTT
CDR3: CASSPGGVNTEAFF

D: TRBD2
V: TRBV3-1
size: many
J: TRBJ2-3
DNA: TGTGCCAGCAGCCAAAAGGGACTAGCGGGGGGCCTTCGAACAGATACGCAGTATTTT
CDR3: CASSQKGLAGGLRTDTQYF

D: -
V: TRBV12-3/TRBV12-4
size: few
J: TRBJ2-1
DNA: TGTGCCAGCAGCCCCCAAGCGGGCTATGAGCAGTTCTTC
CDR3: CASSPQAGYEQFF

D: -
V: TRBV12-3/TRBV12-4
size: -
J: TRBJ1-4
DNA: TGTGCCAGCCAGGGAGACTTGACTAATGAAAAACTGTTTTTT
CDR3: CASQGDLTNEKLFF

D: TRBD2
V: TRBV3-1
size: -
J: TRBJ2-1
DNA: TGTGCCAGCAGCCAAGACGGGGGGGCCTACAATGAGCAGTTCTTC
CDR3: CASSQDGGAYNEQFF

D: -
V: TRBV4-3
size: few
J: TRBJ2-3
DNA: TGCGCCAGCAGCCCTTCCGGGGGAAAGGGCACAGATACGCAGTATTTT
CDR3: CASSPSGGKGTDTQYF

D: -
V: TRBV5-1
size: few
J: TRBJ1-1
DNA: TGCGCCAGCAGCTCCCGGGGTTTTGGCAGCACTGAAGCTTTCTTT
CDR3: CASSSRGFGSTEAFF

D: TRBD2
V: TRBV5-1
size: few
J: TRBJ2-5
DNA: TGCGCCAGCAGCCCGAGACTAGCGGGGGCGGGGGAGACCCAGTACTTC
CDR3: CASSPRLAGAGETQYF

D: -
V: TRBV13
size: few
J: TRBJ2-1
DNA: TGTGCCAGCAGCTCCCATAGCGCTCCGGGGTTCTTC
CDR3: CASSSHSAPGFF

D: -
V: TRBV9
size: -
J: TRBJ2-3
DNA: TGTGCCAGCAGCATGGTACCAGGGGTTGGCACAGATACGCAGTATTTT
CDR3: CASSMVPGVGTDTQYF

D: -
V: TRBV6-5
size: few
J: TRBJ1-6
DNA: TGTGCCAGCAGTTACGACAGGCTAAGCCGTAATTCACCCCTCCACTTT
CDR3: CASSYDRLSRNSPLHF

D: TRBD1
V: TRBV6-5
size: few
J: TRBJ1-2
DNA: TGTGCCAGCAGCCGCGGACAGGGGGCCGATTTTCTCGACTACACCTTC
CDR3: CASSRGQGADFLDYTF

D: -
V: TRBV5-5
size: -
J: TRBJ1-1
DNA: TGTGCCAGCACTACTTTCTCCCTCCTGAACACTGAAGCTTTCTTT
CDR3: CASTTFSLLNTEAFF

D: -
V: TRBV7-9
size: few
J: TRBJ2-5
DNA: TGTGCCAGCAGCTTTACCCGGGACGTACAAGAGACCCAGTACTTC
CDR3: CASSFTRDVQETQYF

D: TRBD1
V: TRBV4-1
size: -
J: TRBJ1-1
DNA: TGCGCCAGCAGCCCGGGACAGGGACCCATGAACACTGAAGCTTTCTTT
CDR3: CASSPGQGPMNTEAFF

D: TRBD2
V: TRBV27
size: -
J: TRBJ2-1
DNA: TGTGCCAGCACCGGGGGGGGCTCCTACAATGAGCAGTTCTTC
CDR3: CASTGGGSYNEQFF

D: -
V: TRBV2
size: -
J: TRBJ1-6
DNA: TGTGCCAGCAGTGTGGAGAGGTCCCCGGGAGGTTCACCCCTCCACTTT
CDR3: CASSVERSPGGSPLHF

D: -
V: TRBV14
size: few
J: TRBJ1-3
DNA: TGTGCCACAATAACGAGCTCTGGAAACACCATATATTTT
CDR3: CATITSSGNTIYF

D: -
V: TRBV28
size: -
J: TRBJ2-4
DNA: TGTGCCAGCAGTTTGGAAAACATTCAGTACTTC
CDR3: CASSLENIQYF